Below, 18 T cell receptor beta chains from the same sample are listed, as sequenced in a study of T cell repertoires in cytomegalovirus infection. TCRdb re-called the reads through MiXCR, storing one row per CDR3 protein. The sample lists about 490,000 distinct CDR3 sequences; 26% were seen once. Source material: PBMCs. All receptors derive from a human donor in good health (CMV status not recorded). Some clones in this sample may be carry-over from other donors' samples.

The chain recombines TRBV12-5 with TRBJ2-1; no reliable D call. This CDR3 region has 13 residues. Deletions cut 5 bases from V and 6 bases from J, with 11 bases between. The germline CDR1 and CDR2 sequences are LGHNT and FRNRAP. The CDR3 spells CASGVHQSNEQFF. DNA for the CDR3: TGTGCTAGTGGTGTTCACCAAAGCAATGAGCAGTTCTTC.

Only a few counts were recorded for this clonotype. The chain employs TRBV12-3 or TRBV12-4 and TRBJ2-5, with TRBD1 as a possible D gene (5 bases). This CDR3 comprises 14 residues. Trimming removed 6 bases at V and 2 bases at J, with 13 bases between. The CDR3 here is CASSHTTEQETQYF. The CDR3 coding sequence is TGTGCCAGCAGCCACACGACAGAACAAGAGACCCAGTACTTC.

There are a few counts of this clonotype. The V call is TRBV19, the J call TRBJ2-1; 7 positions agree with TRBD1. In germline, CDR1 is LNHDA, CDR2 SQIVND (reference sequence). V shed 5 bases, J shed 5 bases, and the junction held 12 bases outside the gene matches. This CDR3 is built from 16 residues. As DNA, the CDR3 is TGTGCCAGTAGTCCAAGGTTTTGGGACAGTAACAATGAGCAGTTCTTC. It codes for CASSPRFWDSNNEQFF. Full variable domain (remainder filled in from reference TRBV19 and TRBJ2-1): DGGITQSPKYLFRKEGQNVTLSCEQNLNHDAMYWYRQDPGQGLRLIYYSQIVNDFQKGDIAEGYSVSREKKESFPLTVTSAQKNPTAFYLCASSPRFWDSNNEQFFGPGTRLTVL.

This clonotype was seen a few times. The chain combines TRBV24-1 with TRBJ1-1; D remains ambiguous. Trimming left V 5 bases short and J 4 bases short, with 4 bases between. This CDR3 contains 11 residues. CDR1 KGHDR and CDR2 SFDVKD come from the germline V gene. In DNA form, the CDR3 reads TGTGCCACCAGTGTTGGCACTGAAGCTTTCTTT. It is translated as CATSVGTEAFF.

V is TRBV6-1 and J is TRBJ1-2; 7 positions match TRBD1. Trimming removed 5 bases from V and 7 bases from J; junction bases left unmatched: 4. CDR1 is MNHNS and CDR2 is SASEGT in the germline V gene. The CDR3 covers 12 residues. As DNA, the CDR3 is TGTGCCAGCAGTTCAGGGGGGGCTGGCTACACCTTC. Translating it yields CASSSGGAGYTF.

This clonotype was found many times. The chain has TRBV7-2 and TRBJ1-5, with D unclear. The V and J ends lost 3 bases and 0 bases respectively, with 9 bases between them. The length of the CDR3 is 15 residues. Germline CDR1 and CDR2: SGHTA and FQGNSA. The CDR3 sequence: CASSLITYSNQPQHF. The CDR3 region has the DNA TGTGCCAGCAGCTTGATAACCTATAGCAATCAGCCCCAGCATTTT.

In nucleotides, the CDR3 is TGTGCCAGTAGTGGGATGAGGGGGACCCAGTACTTC. It specifies CASSGMRGTQYF. The chain joins TRBV19 to TRBJ2-5; D assignment may be TRBD1 or TRBD2 (5 bases each). Germline lookup yields CDR1 LNHDA and CDR2 SQIVND (reference sequence). The CDR3 is made up of 12 amino acids. V gave up 5 bases and J gave up 7 bases, with 11 bases separating them.

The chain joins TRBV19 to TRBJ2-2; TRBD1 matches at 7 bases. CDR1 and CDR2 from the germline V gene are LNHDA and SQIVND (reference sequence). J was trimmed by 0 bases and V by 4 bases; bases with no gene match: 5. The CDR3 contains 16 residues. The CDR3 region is CASSSTGVPNTGELFF. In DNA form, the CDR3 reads TGTGCCAGTAGTAGCACAGGGGTCCCGAACACCGGGGAGCTGTTTTTT.

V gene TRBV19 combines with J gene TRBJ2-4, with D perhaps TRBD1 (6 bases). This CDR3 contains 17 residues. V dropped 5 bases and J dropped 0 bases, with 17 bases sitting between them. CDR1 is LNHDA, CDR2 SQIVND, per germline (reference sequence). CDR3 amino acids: CASSLAPGQLAKNIQYF. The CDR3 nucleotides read TGTGCCAGTAGTCTAGCCCCTGGACAGCTAGCCAAAAACATTCAGTACTTC.

This chain's CDR3 is CASSIGQGEGYTF. The CDR3 nucleotides are TGTGCCAGTAGTATCGGACAGGGGGAAGGCTACACCTTC. The chain is built from TRBV19 and TRBJ1-2, with 10 bases matching TRBD1. Germline-derived CDR1 and CDR2 are LNHDA and SQIVND (reference sequence). Trimming took 3 bases from V and 8 from J; bases not matched to a gene: 3. This CDR3 is built from 13 residues.

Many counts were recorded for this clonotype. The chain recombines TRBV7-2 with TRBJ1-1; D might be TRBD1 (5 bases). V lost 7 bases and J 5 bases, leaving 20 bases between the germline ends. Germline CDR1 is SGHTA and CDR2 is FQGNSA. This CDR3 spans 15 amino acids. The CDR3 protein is CASKLGREGVTEAFF. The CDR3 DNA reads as TGTGCCAGCAAGCTAGGGCGGGAAGGGGTAACTGAAGCTTTCTTT.

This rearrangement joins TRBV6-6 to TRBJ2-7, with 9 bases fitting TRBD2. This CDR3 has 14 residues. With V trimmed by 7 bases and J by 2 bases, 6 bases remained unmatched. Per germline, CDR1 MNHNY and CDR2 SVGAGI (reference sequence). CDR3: CASTPASGTYEQYF. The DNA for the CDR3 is TGTGCCAGCACCCCGGCTAGCGGGACCTACGAGCAGTACTTC.

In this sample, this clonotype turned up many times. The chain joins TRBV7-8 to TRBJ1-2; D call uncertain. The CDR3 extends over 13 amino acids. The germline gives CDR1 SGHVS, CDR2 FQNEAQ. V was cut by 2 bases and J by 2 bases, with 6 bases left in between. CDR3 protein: CASSLLQNYGYTF. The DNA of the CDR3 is TGTGCCAGCAGCTTATTACAGAACTATGGCTACACCTTC.

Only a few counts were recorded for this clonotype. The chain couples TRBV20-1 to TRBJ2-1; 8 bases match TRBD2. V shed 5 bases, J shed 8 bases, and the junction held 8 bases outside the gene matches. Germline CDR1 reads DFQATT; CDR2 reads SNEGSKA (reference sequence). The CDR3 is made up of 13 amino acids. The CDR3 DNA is TGCAGTGCTCCGGGACTAGTATTCCATGAGCAGTTCTTC. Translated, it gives CSAPGLVFHEQFF.

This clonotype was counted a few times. The CDR3 DNA sequence: TGTGCCAGCAGCTCTCAGGCTAATGGCTACACCTTC. Protein: CASSSQANGYTF. The chain is built from TRBV7-9 and TRBJ1-2; D is unresolved. V was shortened by 4 bases and J by 6 bases, with 9 bases between the two germline ends. The germline V gene has CDR1 SEHNR and CDR2 FQNEAQ (reference sequence). The CDR3 is made up of 12 amino acids.

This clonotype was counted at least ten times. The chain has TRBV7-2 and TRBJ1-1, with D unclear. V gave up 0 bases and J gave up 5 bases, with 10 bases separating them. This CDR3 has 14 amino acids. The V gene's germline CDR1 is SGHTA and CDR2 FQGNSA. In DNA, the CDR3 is TGTGCCAGCAGCTTAGCAGGGCAAGGGACTGAAGCTTTCTTT. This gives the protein CASSLAGQGTEAFF.

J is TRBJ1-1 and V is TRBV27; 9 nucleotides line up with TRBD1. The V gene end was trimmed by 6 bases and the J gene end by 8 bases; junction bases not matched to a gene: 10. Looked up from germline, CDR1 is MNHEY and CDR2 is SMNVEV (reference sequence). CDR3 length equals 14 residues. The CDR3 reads CASSRQGVVTEAFF. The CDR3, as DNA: TGTGCCAGCAGCAGACAGGGGGTTGTGACGGAAGCTTTCTTT.

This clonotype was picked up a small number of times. The CDR3 DNA reads TGTGCCACCAGCAGAGTCATTCAGGGAGGCACTGAAGCTTTCTTT. It encodes CATSRVIQGGTEAFF. This chain connects TRBV15 to TRBJ1-1, with a weak D call TRBD1 (5 bases). The CDR3 has 15 amino acids. With 1 base removed from V and 4 bases from J, the gap between germline ends came to 13 bases. CDR1 LNHNV and CDR2 YYDKDF come from the germline V gene (reference sequence).